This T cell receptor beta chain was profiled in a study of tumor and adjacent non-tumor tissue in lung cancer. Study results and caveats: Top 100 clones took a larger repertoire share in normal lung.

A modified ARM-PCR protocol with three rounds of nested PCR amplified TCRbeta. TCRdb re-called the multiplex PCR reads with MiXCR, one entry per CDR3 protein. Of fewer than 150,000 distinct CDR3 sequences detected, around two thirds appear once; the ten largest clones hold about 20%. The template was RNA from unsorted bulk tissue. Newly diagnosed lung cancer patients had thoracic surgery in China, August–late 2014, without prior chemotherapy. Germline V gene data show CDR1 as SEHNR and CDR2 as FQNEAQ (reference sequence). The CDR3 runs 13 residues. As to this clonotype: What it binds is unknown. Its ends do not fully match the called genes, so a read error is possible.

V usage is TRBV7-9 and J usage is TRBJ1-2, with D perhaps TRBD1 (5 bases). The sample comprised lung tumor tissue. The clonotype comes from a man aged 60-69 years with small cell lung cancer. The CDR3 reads CASSFGTAYGYIF. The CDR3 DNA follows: TGTGCCAGCAGCTTTGGGACTGCATATGGCTACATCTTC.